A selection of T cell receptor beta chains follows, all from one sample in a study of blood T cell repertoires in COVID-19. Profiled with immunoSEQ multiplex PCR; TCRdb holds only in-frame clones, not every one. The data show more than 200,000 clones, approximately 84% seen once. Sequences were obtained from peripheral blood. The receptors shown here come from a woman of 80 years or more with acute or convalescent COVID-19. Each CDR3 is given with its conserved first and last residue. Fields, in order: clone size, V gene, D gene, J gene, CDR3 DNA, CDR3 protein. D genes are given only for firm matches. Size is omitted from some rows. Given values are once, few, many or a class for expanded clones.

few	TRBV4-2	TRBD1	TRBJ1-2	TGTGCCAGCAGCCCTAGGGACAGGGGGCGCGGCTACACCTTC	CASSPRDRGRGYTF
NA	TRBV7-3	NA	TRBJ2-5	TGTGCCAGCAGCTCGACAGGTCCGGAGACCCAGTACTTC	CASSSTGPETQYF
NA	TRBV4-2	TRBD1	TRBJ2-7	TGTGCCAGCAGCCAAGAGGAGGCAGGGGGCTACGAGCAGTACTTC	CASSQEEAGGYEQYF
once	TRBV9	NA	TRBJ2-5	TGTGCCAGCAGCGGCCGGGACTGGAAGACCCAGTACTTC	CASSGRDWKTQYF
NA	TRBV7-6	TRBD1	TRBJ1-4	TGTGCCAGCAGCACCCAGGGGGCAACTAATGAAAAACTGTTTTTT	CASSTQGATNEKLFF
NA	TRBV25-1	NA	TRBJ1-1	TGTGCCAGCAGTCTCCCGGGACTTATGAACACTGAAGCTTTCTTT	CASSLPGLMNTEAFF
NA	TRBV4-2	TRBD1	TRBJ1-4	TGTGCCAGCAGCCATCCCGACAGGGCAGGGGAAAAACTGTTTTTT	CASSHPDRAGEKLFF
NA	TRBV19	TRBD2	TRBJ2-7	TGTGCCAGTAGTCCCGATCCTAGCGGGCGAAGCTACGAGCAGTACTTC	CASSPDPSGRSYEQYF
NA	TRBV5-4	TRBD2	TRBJ2-3	TGTGCCAGCAGCCGGACTAGCGGGAGCACAGATACGCAGTATTTT	CASSRTSGSTDTQYF
many	TRBV27	NA	TRBJ2-2	TGTGCCAGCAGTTTAAACGGGGGAAACACCGGGGAGCTGTTTTTT	CASSLNGGNTGELFF
NA	TRBV7-8	NA	TRBJ1-1	TGTGCCAGCAGCTCCCAGGGTAGAAACACTGAAGCTTTCTTT	CASSSQGRNTEAFF
NA	TRBV5-8	NA	TRBJ2-2	TGTGCCAGCAGCTTGGCACTCACGGGGAGAGGGGAGCTGTTTTTT	CASSLALTGRGELFF
NA	TRBV7-6	TRBD1	TRBJ2-1	TGTGCCAGCAGCTTAACCCCCGGGACAGGGGGAAATGAGCAGTTCTTC	CASSLTPGTGGNEQFF
NA	TRBV24-1	NA	TRBJ2-7	TGTGCCACGACCCATTCGAGCCTTGTCACAGACTCCTACGAGCAGTACTTC	CATTHSSLVTDSYEQYF
NA	TRBV29-1	TRBD1	TRBJ1-5	TGCAGCGTCAAGGGACAGGGAGGGAATCAGCCCCAGCATTTT	CSVKGQGGNQPQHF
few	TRBV6-1	NA	TRBJ1-1	TGTGCCAGCAGTGAATTAGGCAGGGGGAACACTGAAGCTTTCTTT	CASSELGRGNTEAFF
NA	TRBV7-8	TRBD1	TRBJ1-5	TGTGCCAGCAGCTCCAGACAGGGGGCGAGCAATCAGCCCCAGCATTTT	CASSSRQGASNQPQHF
NA	TRBV19	NA	TRBJ2-1	TGTGCCAGTAGTATAAGTGGCGGTTGGTTCTTC	CASSISGGWFF
NA	TRBV5-4	NA	TRBJ1-2	TGTGCCAGCAGCTCGTCAGGGGTGGGAAGCTACACCTTC	CASSSSGVGSYTF
NA	TRBV27	TRBD1	TRBJ1-2	TGTGCCAGCAGTCCCTGGGGGCAGGGGGCGTTGGGCTATGGCTACACCTTC	CASSPWGQGALGYGYTF
many	TRBV5-1	TRBD1	TRBJ1-4	TGCGCCAGCAGCTTGGGGACAGGGGTTAATGAAAAACTGTTTTTT	CASSLGTGVNEKLFF
NA	TRBV28	NA	TRBJ2-2	TGTGCCAGCATCAAGACACCGGTCGACACCGGGGAGCTGTTTTTT	CASIKTPVDTGELFF
NA	TRBV27	TRBD1	TRBJ1-2	TGTGCCAGCAGTTTATCAACGGACAGGGACGGCTACACCTTC	CASSLSTDRDGYTF
NA	TRBV28	NA	TRBJ1-3	TGTGCCAGCAGTTTCGGGCGGGGGTCGGTCGGAAACACCATATATTTT	CASSFGRGSVGNTIYF
NA	TRBV5-4	NA	TRBJ1-1	TGTGCCAGCAGCTTGAGTTCGGGTGCATTGAACACTGAAGCTTTCTTT	CASSLSSGALNTEAFF
NA	TRBV19	TRBD1	TRBJ1-2	TGTGCCCTGTGGGACAGGCCCTATGGCTACACCTTC	CALWDRPYGYTF
few	TRBV2	NA	TRBJ2-4	TGTGCCAGCAGTGATAACGGAGCCAAAAACATTCAGTACTTC	CASSDNGAKNIQYF
few	TRBV3-1/TRBV3-2	TRBD1	TRBJ1-2	TGTGCCAGCACGGACAGGGCGGGCTACACCTTC	CASTDRAGYTF
NA	TRBV18	TRBD1	TRBJ2-7	TGTGCCAGCTCACGGGACAGGGCTTACGAGCAGTACTTC	CASSRDRAYEQYF
NA	TRBV7-9	TRBD1	TRBJ1-5	TGTGCCAGCAGCTCCAGACAGGGTAATCAGCCCCAGCATTTT	CASSSRQGNQPQHF
few	TRBV1	NA	TRBJ2-5	TGCACCAGCAGCCTCCCCCTTATAGCGGGGGGTATGAGGTACCAAGAGACCCAGTACTTC	CTSSLPLIAGGMRYQETQYF
NA	TRBV7-6	NA	TRBJ2-1	TGTGCCAGCAGCTTAGAGGGCGGGGGCCGCTCCTACAATGAGCAGTTCTTC	CASSLEGGGRSYNEQFF
NA	TRBV12-3/TRBV12-4	NA	TRBJ1-1	TGTGCCAGCAGCTCCTCCTATAAAGCTTTCTTT	CASSSSYKAFF
NA	TRBV3-1/TRBV3-2	NA	TRBJ2-3	TGTGCCAGCAGCCGAAATCGGGGGACAGATACGCAGTATTTT	CASSRNRGTDTQYF